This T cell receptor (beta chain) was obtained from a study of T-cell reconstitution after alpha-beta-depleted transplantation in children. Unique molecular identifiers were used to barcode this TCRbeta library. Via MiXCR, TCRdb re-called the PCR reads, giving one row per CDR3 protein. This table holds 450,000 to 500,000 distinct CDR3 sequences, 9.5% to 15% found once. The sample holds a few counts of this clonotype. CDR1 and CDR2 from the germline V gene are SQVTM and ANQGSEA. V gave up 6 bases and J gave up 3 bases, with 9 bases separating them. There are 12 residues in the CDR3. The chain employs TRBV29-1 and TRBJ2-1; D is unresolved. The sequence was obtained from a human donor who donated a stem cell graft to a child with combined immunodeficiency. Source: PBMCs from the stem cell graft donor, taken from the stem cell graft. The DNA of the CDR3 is TGCAGCGTCACAGACAACTACAATGAGCAGTTCTTC. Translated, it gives CSVTDNYNEQFF.